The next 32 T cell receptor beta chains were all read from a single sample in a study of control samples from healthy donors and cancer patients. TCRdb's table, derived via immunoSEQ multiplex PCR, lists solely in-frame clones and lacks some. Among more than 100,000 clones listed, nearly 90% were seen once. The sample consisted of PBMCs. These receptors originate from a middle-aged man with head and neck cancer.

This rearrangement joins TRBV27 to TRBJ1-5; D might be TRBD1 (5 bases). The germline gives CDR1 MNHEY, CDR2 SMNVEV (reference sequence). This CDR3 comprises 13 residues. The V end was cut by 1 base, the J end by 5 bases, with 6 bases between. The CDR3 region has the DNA TGTGCCAGCAGTTTATTGACAGATCAGCCCCAGCATTTT. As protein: CASSLLTDQPQHF.

The CDR3 sequence is CASSIDLKPGYEQYF. For the CDR3, the DNA is TGTGCCAGTAGTATAGACTTAAAGCCCGGTTACGAGCAGTACTTC. The chain combines TRBV19 with TRBJ2-7; no clear D. Germline V lookup: CDR1 LNHDA, CDR2 SQIVND (reference sequence). V was clipped by 0 bases and J by 4 bases, with 13 bases between them. This CDR3 has 15 amino acids.

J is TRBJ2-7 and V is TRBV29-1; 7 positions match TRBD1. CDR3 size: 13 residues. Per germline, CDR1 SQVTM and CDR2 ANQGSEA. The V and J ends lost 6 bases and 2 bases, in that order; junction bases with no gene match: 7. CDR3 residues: CSVGQVNPYEQYF. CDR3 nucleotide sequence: TGCAGCGTCGGACAGGTTAACCCCTACGAGCAGTACTTC.

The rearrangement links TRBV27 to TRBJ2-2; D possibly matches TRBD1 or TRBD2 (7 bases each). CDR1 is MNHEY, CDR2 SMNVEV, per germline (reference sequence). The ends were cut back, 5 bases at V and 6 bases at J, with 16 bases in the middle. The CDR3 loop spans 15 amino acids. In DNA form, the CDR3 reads TGTGCCAGCAGTACTTGGCAGGGGGGGGCCGGGGAGCTGTTTTTT. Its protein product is CASSTWQGGAGELFF.

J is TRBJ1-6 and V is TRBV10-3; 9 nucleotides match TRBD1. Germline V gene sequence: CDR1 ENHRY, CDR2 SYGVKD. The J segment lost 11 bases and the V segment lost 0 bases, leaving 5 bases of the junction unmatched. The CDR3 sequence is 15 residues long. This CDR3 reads CAISESTGGGPPLHF. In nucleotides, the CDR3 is TGTGCCATCAGTGAGTCAACAGGGGGCGGGCCACCCCTCCACTTT.

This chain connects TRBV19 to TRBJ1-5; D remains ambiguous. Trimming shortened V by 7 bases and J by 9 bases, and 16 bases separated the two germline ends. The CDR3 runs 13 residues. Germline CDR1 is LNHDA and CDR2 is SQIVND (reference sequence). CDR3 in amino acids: CASTPGSPRPQHF. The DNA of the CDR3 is TGTGCCAGTACCCCAGGTTCTCCTCGGCCCCAGCATTTT.

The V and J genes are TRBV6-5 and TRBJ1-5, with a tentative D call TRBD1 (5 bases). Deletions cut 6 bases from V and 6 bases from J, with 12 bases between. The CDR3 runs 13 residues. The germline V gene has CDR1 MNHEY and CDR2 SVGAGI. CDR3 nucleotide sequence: TGTGCCAGCAGCCCCGGGGGGGGTCAGCCCCAGCATTTT. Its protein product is CASSPGGGQPQHF.

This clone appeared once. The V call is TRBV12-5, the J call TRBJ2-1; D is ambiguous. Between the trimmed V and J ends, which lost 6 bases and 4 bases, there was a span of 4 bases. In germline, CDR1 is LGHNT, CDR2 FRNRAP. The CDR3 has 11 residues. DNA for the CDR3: TGTGCTAGTGGAGCTTACAATGAGCAGTTCTTC. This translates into CASGAYNEQFF.

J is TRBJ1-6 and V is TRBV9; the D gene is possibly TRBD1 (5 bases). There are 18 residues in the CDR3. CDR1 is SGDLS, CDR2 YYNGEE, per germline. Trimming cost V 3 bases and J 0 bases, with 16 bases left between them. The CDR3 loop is CASSASPGANSYNSPLHF. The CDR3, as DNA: TGTGCCAGCAGCGCAAGCCCCGGGGCCAACTCCTATAATTCACCCCTCCACTTT.

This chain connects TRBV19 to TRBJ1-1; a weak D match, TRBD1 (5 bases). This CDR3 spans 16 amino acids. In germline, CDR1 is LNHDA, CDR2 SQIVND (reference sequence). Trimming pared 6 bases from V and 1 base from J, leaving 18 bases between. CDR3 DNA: TGTGCCAGTAGGGGTCAGGGCGTCGGAAGGAACACTGAAGCTTTCTTT. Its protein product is CASRGQGVGRNTEAFF.

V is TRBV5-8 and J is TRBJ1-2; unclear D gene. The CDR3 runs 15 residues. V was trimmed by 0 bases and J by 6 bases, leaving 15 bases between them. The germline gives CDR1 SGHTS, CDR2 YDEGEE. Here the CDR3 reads CASSLGPLREDGYTF. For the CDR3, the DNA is TGTGCCAGCAGCTTGGGGCCTCTTCGAGAAGATGGCTACACCTTC.

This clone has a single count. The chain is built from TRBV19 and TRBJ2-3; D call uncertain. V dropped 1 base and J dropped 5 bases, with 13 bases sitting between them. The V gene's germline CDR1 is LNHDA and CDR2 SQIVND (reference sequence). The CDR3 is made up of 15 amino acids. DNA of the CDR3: TGTGCCAGTAGTATAGCACTCGAACTCGTAGATACGCAGTATTTT. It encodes CASSIALELVDTQYF.

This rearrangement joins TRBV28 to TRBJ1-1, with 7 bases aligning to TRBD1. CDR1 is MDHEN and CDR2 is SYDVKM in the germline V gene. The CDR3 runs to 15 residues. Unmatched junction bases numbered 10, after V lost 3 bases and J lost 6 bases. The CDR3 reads CASSLGGDRVAEAFF. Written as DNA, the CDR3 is TGTGCCAGCAGTTTGGGAGGAGACAGGGTAGCTGAAGCTTTCTTT.

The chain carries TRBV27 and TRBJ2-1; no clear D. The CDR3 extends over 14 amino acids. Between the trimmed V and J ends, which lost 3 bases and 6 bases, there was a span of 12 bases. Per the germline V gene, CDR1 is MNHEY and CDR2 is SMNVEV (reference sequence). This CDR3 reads CASSFFWPSNEQFF. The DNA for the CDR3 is TGTGCCAGCAGTTTTTTTTGGCCAAGCAATGAGCAGTTCTTC.

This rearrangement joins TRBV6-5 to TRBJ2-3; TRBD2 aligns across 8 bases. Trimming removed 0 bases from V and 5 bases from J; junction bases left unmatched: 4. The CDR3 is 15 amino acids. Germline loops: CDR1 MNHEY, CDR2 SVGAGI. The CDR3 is CASSYSSGGEDTQYF. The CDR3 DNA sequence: TGTGCCAGCAGTTACTCATCGGGGGGGGAAGATACGCAGTATTTT.

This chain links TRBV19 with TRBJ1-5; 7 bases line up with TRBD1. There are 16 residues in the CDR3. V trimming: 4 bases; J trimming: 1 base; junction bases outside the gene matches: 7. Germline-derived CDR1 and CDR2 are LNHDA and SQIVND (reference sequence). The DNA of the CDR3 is TGTGCCAGTAGTAGTTACAGGGGTCAAAGCAATCAGCCCCAGCATTTT. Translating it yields CASSSYRGQSNQPQHF. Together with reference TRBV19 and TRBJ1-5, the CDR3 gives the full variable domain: DGGITQSPKYLFRKEGQNVTLSCEQNLNHDAMYWYRQDPGQGLRLIYYSQIVNDFQKGDIAEGYSVSREKKESFPLTVTSAQKNPTAFYLCASSSYRGQSNQPQHFGDGTRLSIL.

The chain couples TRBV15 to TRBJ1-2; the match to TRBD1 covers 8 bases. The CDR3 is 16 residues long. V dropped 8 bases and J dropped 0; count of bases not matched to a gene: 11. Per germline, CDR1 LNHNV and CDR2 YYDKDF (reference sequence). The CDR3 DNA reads TGTGCCACCGCAGGGGGGACAGGCCGCACTAACTATGGCTACACCTTC. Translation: CATAGGTGRTNYGYTF.

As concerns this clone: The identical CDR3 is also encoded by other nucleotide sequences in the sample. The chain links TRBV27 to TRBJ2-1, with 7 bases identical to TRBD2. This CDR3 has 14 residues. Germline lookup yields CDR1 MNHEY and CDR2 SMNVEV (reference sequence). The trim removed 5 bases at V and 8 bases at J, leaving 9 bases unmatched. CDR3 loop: CASSLRTSRDEQFF. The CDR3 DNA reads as TGTGCCAGCAGTCTGCGGACTAGTCGAGATGAGCAGTTCTTC.

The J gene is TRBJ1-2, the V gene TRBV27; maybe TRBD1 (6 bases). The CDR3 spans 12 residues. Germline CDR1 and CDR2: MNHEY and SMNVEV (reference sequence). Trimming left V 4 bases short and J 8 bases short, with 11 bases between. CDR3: CASSSTGTGYTF. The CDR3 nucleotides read TGTGCCAGCAGTTCCACCGGGACAGGCTACACCTTC.

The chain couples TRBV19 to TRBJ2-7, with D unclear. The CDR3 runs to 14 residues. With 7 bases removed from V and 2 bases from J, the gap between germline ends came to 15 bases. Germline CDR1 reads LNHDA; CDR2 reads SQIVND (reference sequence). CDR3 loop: CASKVQENTYEQYF. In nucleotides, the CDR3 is TGTGCCAGTAAAGTGCAGGAGAATACCTACGAGCAGTACTTC. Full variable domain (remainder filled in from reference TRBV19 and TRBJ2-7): DGGITQSPKYLFRKEGQNVTLSCEQNLNHDAMYWYRQDPGQGLRLIYYSQIVNDFQKGDIAEGYSVSREKKESFPLTVTSAQKNPTAFYLCASKVQENTYEQYFGPGTRLTVT.

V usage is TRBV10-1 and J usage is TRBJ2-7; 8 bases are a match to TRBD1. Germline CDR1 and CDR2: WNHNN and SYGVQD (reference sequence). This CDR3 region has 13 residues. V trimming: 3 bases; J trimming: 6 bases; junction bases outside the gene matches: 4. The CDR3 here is CASSDRGRGEQYF. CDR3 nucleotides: TGCGCCAGCAGTGACAGGGGGCGAGGCGAGCAGTACTTC.

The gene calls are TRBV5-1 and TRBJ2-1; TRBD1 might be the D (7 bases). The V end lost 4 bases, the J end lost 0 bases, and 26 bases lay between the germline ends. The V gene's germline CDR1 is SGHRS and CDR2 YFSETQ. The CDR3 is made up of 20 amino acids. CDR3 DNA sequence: TGCGCCAGCAGCCTCCCGGGGGACAGATTCTCGTTTAACTCCTACAATGAGCAGTTCTTC. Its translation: CASSLPGDRFSFNSYNEQFF.

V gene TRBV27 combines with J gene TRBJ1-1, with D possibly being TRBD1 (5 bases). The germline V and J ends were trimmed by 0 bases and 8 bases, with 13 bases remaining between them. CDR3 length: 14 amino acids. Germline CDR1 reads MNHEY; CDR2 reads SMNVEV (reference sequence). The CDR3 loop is CASSLSTRAIEAFF. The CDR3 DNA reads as TGTGCCAGCAGTTTATCGACCAGGGCTATCGAAGCTTTCTTT.

As DNA, the CDR3 is TGTGCCAGCAGTCCTCGAAAAGAGTGGGGATCAAACACTGAAGCTTTCTTT. It codes for CASSPRKEWGSNTEAFF. The chain carries TRBV27 and TRBJ1-1; no clear D gene. The CDR3 sequence is 17 residues long. In germline, CDR1 is MNHEY, CDR2 SMNVEV (reference sequence). V was shortened by 5 bases and J by 2 bases, with 21 bases between the two germline ends.

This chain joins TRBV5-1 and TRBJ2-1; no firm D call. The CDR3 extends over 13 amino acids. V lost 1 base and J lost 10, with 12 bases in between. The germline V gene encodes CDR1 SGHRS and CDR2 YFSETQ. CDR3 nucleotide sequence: TGCGCCAGCAGCTTGATGGGCAGTGACGAGCAGTTCTTC. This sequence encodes CASSLMGSDEQFF.

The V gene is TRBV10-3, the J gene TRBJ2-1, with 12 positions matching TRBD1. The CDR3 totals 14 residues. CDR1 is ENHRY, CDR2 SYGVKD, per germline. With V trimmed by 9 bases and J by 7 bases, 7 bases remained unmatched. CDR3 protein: CAMARDRGRNEQFF. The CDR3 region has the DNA TGTGCCATGGCCCGGGACAGGGGGCGGAATGAGCAGTTCTTC.

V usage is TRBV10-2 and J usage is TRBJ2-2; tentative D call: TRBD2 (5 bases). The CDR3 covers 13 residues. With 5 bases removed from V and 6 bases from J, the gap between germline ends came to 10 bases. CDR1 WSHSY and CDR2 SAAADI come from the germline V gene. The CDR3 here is CASSTRLSGELFF. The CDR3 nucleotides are TGCGCCAGCAGTACTAGGTTATCCGGGGAGCTGTTTTTT.

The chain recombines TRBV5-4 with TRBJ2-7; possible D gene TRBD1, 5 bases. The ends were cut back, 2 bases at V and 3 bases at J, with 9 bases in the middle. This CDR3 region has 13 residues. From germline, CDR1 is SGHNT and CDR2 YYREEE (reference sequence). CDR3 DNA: TGTGCCAGCAGCTTTTCACAGGACTACGAGCAGTACTTC. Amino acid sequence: CASSFSQDYEQYF.

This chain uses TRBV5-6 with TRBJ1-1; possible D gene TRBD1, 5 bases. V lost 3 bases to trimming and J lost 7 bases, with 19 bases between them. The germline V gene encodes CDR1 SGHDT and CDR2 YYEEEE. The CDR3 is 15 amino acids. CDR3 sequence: CASSWGLTPGDEAFF. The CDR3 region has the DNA TGTGCCAGCAGCTGGGGACTTACACCCGGGGATGAAGCTTTCTTT.

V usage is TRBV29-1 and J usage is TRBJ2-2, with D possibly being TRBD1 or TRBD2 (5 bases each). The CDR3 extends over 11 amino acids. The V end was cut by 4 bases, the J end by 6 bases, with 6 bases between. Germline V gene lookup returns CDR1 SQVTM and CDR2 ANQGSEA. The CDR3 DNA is TGCAGCGTTGGGGGACCCGGGGAGCTGTTTTTT. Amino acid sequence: CSVGGPGELFF.

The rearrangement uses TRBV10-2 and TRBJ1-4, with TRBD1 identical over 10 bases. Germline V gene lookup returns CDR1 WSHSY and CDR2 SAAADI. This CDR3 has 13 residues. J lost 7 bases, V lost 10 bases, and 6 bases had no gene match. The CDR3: CATARDRGEKLFF. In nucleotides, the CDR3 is TGCGCCACCGCGAGGGACAGGGGTGAAAAACTGTTTTTT.

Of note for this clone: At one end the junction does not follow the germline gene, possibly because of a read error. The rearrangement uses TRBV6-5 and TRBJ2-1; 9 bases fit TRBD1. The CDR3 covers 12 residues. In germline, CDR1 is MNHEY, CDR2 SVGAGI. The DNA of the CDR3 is TGTGCCAGCAGAAACCAACAGGGGGCGCGAATCTTC. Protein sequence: CASRNQQGARIF.